The entry below describes one T cell receptor (beta chain). These data are taken from a study of somatic mutations in cytotoxic T cells in rheumatoid arthritis. TCRdb's copy holds only in-frame clones and misses some; the assay was immunoSEQ multiplex PCR. The profile shows roughly 25,000 clones, 74% of them singletons. V was shortened by 1 base and J by 3 bases, with 10 bases between the two germline ends. The CDR3 covers 14 residues. CDR1 and CDR2 from the germline V gene are SGHVS and FQNEAQ. J is TRBJ2-7 and V is TRBV7-8; tentatively, D is TRBD1 (6 bases). Specimen: CD8+ T cells sorted from blood. This clonotype was sampled from a woman aged 18-29 years in good health. DNA of the CDR3: TGTGCCAGCAGCTTAGACTCCAGGGGCTACGAGCAGTACTTC. Its translation: CASSLDSRGYEQYF.